The rows below give T cell receptor beta chains drawn from one sample of a study of regulatory T cells in long-lasting Graves disease. TCRdb used MiXCR to reprocess the multiplex PCR reads, holding one entry per CDR3 protein. The sample shows 390,000 or so distinct CDR3 sequences, approximately 12% of them seen only once. The same data also contributed to another study, on T cells in Graves' hyperthyroidism and ophthalmopathy.

The material was peripheral blood mononuclear cells (PBMCs), obtained at new diagnosis, from a patient treated with antithyroid drugs. The source is a woman younger than 30 with Graves disease. CDR3s include the opening cysteine and the closing phenylalanine or tryptophan. A D gene is named only where the DNA matches it firmly. Part of the rows lack a size; the others show once, few, many or a class for expanded clones.

TRBJ2-5 | TRBV7-9 | NA | many | TGTGCCAGCAGCTACTTAGCGGTTCAAGAGACCCAGTACTTC | CASSYLAVQETQYF
TRBJ1-1 | TRBV3-1 | NA | many | TGTGCCAGCAGCCAAGGGCGGCCTGACACTGAAGCTTTCTTT | CASSQGRPDTEAFF
TRBJ1-3 | TRBV5-1 | NA | few | TGCGCCAGCAGCTTGGACACGACGAACACCATATATTTT | CASSLDTTNTIYF
TRBJ2-3 | TRBV28 | NA | NA | TGTGCCAGCAGTTTTCCGCGGCGGTTCACAGATACGCAGTATTTT | CASSFPRRFTDTQYF
TRBJ2-1 | TRBV28 | TRBD2 | NA | TGTGCCAGCAGTTTGTCGGCTTGGGGGGGGGGTGAGCAGTTCTTC | CASSLSAWGGGEQFF
TRBJ2-5 | TRBV28 | TRBD2 | NA | TGTGCCAGCAGTCCCCGTGGAGCGGGGGGCTGGAATCAAGAGACCCAGTACTTC | CASSPRGAGGWNQETQYF
TRBJ1-5 | TRBV29-1 | NA | many | TGCAGCGTTGCCAGGACGGAGACCTCGCCCCAGCATTTT | CSVARTETSPQHF
TRBJ2-2 | TRBV3-1 | NA | many | TGTGCCAGCAGCCAAGTCAACACCGGGGAGCTGTTTTTT | CASSQVNTGELFF
TRBJ1-5 | TRBV6-5 | TRBD1 | many | TGTGCCAGCAGTTGGGACAGCCCTGATCAGCCCCAGCATTTT | CASSWDSPDQPQHF
TRBJ2-3 | TRBV7-8 | NA | many | TGTGCCAGCAGCCGAGAGGGGCAGGACACAGATACGCAGTATTTT | CASSREGQDTDTQYF
TRBJ2-5 | TRBV7-2 | NA | many | TGTGCCAGCAGCTTCCCCCCCTGGAGGGGTAATTACGAGACCCAGTACTTC | CASSFPPWRGNYETQYF
TRBJ2-1 | TRBV6-2/TRBV6-3 | TRBD2 | many | TGTGCCAGCAGTTCCCAAAGCGGGAGGTTCTCCTACAATGAGCAGTTCTTC | CASSSQSGRFSYNEQFF
TRBJ2-3 | TRBV20-1 | NA | few | TGCAGTGCTAGTGGAATAGCCGACTCCCGCACAGATACGCAGTATTTT | CSASGIADSRTDTQYF
TRBJ2-5 | TRBV20-1 | NA | many | TGCAGTGCTAACAGCGGAGAGACCCAGTACTTC | CSANSGETQYF
TRBJ1-1 | TRBV2 | NA | many | TGTGCCAGCAGGGGGTTAACAGGGTTGGGGACTGAAGCTTTCTTT | CASRGLTGLGTEAFF
TRBJ1-1 | TRBV6-1 | NA | NA | TGTGCCAGCAGTGAGTGGCCTGGCGCGAGCACTGAAGCTTTCTTT | CASSEWPGASTEAFF
TRBJ2-1 | TRBV28 | NA | many | TGTGCCAGCAGTCCCCCCGGGGCCAACAATGAGCAGTTCTTC | CASSPPGANNEQFF
TRBJ1-2 | TRBV5-6 | NA | many | TGTGCCAGCAGCCCGGGCCACTTCTATGGCTACACCTTC | CASSPGHFYGYTF
TRBJ1-4 | TRBV20-1 | NA | few | TGCAGTGCTAGAGAAAGGATCGAGGGGTCAGGGGAAGGTGGGATTTTT | CSARERIEGSGEGGIF
TRBJ1-2 | TRBV28 | NA | few | TGTGCCAGCAGTTTAGTAGGAGACCTCTATGGCTACACCTTC | CASSLVGDLYGYTF
TRBJ2-1 | TRBV9 | NA | few | TGTGCCAGCAGCGTAGGTTTGGGTATGGTAAACTCCTACAATGAGCAGTTCTTC | CASSVGLGMVNSYNEQFF
TRBJ1-3 | TRBV18 | NA | many | TGTGCCAGCTCACAACAGCTGAGCTCTGGAAACACCATATATTTT | CASSQQLSSGNTIYF
TRBJ2-2 | TRBV11-2 | TRBD1 | many | TGTGCCAGCAGCCAGACAGGGGGCCGCGGGGAGCTGTTTTTT | CASSQTGGRGELFF
TRBJ2-1 | TRBV5-1 | NA | many | TGCGCCAGCAGCAGGGACCTCGACAATGAGCAGTTCTTC | CASSRDLDNEQFF
TRBJ1-5 | TRBV12-3/TRBV12-4 | NA | NA | TGTGCCAGCAACCTAGGGGGGGATGGCAATCAGCCCCAGCATTTT | CASNLGGDGNQPQHF
TRBJ2-1 | TRBV5-1 | TRBD2 | few | TGCGCCAGCAGCATGGGGCTAGCGGGAGGACCTTCCTACAATGAGCAGTTCTTC | CASSMGLAGGPSYNEQFF
TRBJ1-4 | TRBV12-3/TRBV12-4 | NA | many | TGTGCCAGCAGTCCACGCCCTCCATTCTCATCAACTAATGAAAAACTGTTTTTT | CASSPRPPFSSTNEKLFF
TRBJ2-1 | TRBV20-1 | NA | many | TGCAGTGCTAGAGTATGGGAATACAATGAGCAGTTCTTC | CSARVWEYNEQFF
TRBJ1-6 | TRBV2 | NA | NA | TGTGCCAGCAATGATTATTCACCCCTCCACTTT | CASNDYSPLHF
TRBJ2-3 | TRBV29-1 | NA | NA | TGCAGCGTTGCCGACGGACGCACAGATACGCAGTATTTT | CSVADGRTDTQYF
TRBJ2-5 | TRBV28 | TRBD2 | NA | TGTGCCAGCAGGCCCCCCCCCGGGACTAGCGGAGAAGAGACCCAGTACTTC | CASRPPPGTSGEETQYF
TRBJ2-5 | TRBV4-1 | NA | NA | TGCGCCAGCAGCCAAGAATACCTGAGGGGTGTGACCCTGTACTTC | CASSQEYLRGVTLYF
TRBJ2-7 | TRBV6-9 | NA | many | TGTGCCAGCAGTTACACCGCCCCCTCCGCGGGGCTTCCCTACGAGCAGTACTTC | CASSYTAPSAGLPYEQYF
TRBJ2-7 | TRBV20-1 | TRBD1 | many | TGCAGTGCTACGGACAGGGGAACTCTAGACGAGCAGTACTTC | CSATDRGTLDEQYF
TRBJ2-1 | TRBV19 | NA | many | TGTGCCAGTAGTATAGCGGGGAGCTCCTACAATGAGCAGTTCTTC | CASSIAGSSYNEQFF
TRBJ1-2 | TRBV12-3/TRBV12-4 | NA | few | TGTGCCAGCAGTGGGGGGCCCAGGGGCTACACCTTC | CASSGGPRGYTF
TRBJ2-3 | TRBV4-2 | NA | NA | TGTGCCAGCAGCCAAGATGGACAGACTGGCACAGATACGCAGTATTTT | CASSQDGQTGTDTQYF
TRBJ2-3 | TRBV7-3 | NA | NA | TGTGCCAGCAGCTTAACAGGGTTTACGCAGTATTTT | CASSLTGFTQYF
TRBJ1-5 | TRBV28 | NA | many | TGTGCCAGCAGTTTTTCTTACAGGGCGGGTCAGCCCCAGCATTTT | CASSFSYRAGQPQHF
TRBJ1-2 | TRBV2 | TRBD1 | few | TGTGCCAGCAGTGAAGTGGACAGGGGCGATGGCTACACCTTC | CASSEVDRGDGYTF
TRBJ2-3 | TRBV9 | NA | few | TGTGCCAGCAGCGTCAAGCTTCAGGATACGCAGTATTTT | CASSVKLQDTQYF
TRBJ2-1 | TRBV25-1 | TRBD2 | many | TGTGCCAGCAGCGCCCGGAGGGGCAAGCGGGAGGAGGATGCTTGGGATGAGCAGTTCTTC | CASSARRGKREEDAWDEQFF
TRBJ1-1 | TRBV30 | TRBD1 | many | TGTGCCTGCGCAGGGGGGGTTACCACTGAAGCTTTCTTT | CACAGGVTTEAFF
TRBJ2-1 | TRBV13 | TRBD2 | few | TGTGCCAGCAACCAAATCCTAGCGGGGAGGGCCCATGAGCAGTTCTTC | CASNQILAGRAHEQFF
TRBJ1-2 | TRBV4-3 | TRBD1 | NA | TGCGCCAGCAGCCGCGGACAGGGGGCCCTTGGCTACACCTTC | CASSRGQGALGYTF